These 17 T cell receptor beta chains were sequenced from one sample in a study of cytomegalovirus exposure and HLA in healthy donors. The PCR had 60 Vbeta and 13 Jbeta primers. Data came from immunoSEQ multiplex PCR; TCRdb stores just in-frame clones and leaves some out. The sample yields around 150,000 clones, 76% seen once. The sequenced sample was PBMCs. These receptors were collected from a female donor in good health and CMV-seropositive.

This clone turned up a few times. This rearrangement joins TRBV18 to TRBJ2-3, with 9 bases identical to TRBD2. The CDR3 length is 15 residues. From germline, CDR1 is KGHSH and CDR2 LQKENI. V gave up 1 base and J gave up 1 base; unmatched junction bases: 0. Here the CDR3 reads CASSPLAGGTDTQYF. DNA of the CDR3: TGTGCCAGCTCACCACTAGCGGGGGGCACAGATACGCAGTATTTT.

V and J are TRBV19 and TRBJ2-1, with TRBD2 matching 13 bases. The CDR3 sequence is 17 residues long. With V trimmed by 7 bases and J by 4 bases, 10 bases remained unmatched. Germline CDR1 LNHDA, CDR2 SQIVND (reference sequence). The CDR3 coding sequence is TGTGCCAGTAAGGGCTCTAGGACTAGCGGGAGTTACAATGAGCAGTTCTTC. Its translation is CASKGSRTSGSYNEQFF.

J is TRBJ2-1 and V is TRBV11-3, with D maybe TRBD2 (5 bases). Germline V gene data show CDR1 as SGHNT and CDR2 as YENEEA. V lost 2 bases, J lost 6 bases, and 11 bases lay in between. This CDR3 has 14 residues. In DNA form, the CDR3 reads TGTGCCAGCAGCTTAACCGGACTGGTCAATGAGCAGTTCTTC. Its translation is CASSLTGLVNEQFF.

The V gene is TRBV5-6, the J gene TRBJ2-1; TRBD2 aligns across 10 bases. The CDR3 extends over 17 amino acids. The ends lost 5 bases at V and 0 bases at J; junction bases unmatched: 8. The germline CDR1 and CDR2 sequences are SGHDT and YYEEEE. CDR3: CASRRLAGALSYNEQFF. Here the CDR3 DNA reads TGTGCCAGCAGAAGGCTAGCGGGAGCCCTCTCCTACAATGAGCAGTTCTTC.

V gene TRBV14 combines with J gene TRBJ1-2; D call uncertain. The CDR3 sequence is 12 residues long. With 4 bases removed from V and 5 bases from J, the gap between germline ends came to 8 bases. Germline values: CDR1 SGHDN, CDR2 FVKESK. The CDR3 nucleotides read TGTGCCAGCAGCCCACCGGGGTATGGCTACACCTTC. It is translated as CASSPPGYGYTF. The variable domain in full, with the rest retrieved from reference TRBV14 and TRBJ1-2, is EAGVTQFPSHSVIEKGQTVTLRCDPISGHDNLYWYRRVMGKEIKFLLHFVKESKQDESGMPNNRFLAERTGGTYSTLKVQPAELEDSGVYFCASSPPGYGYTFGSGTRLTVV.

The chain uses TRBV28 and TRBJ2-5; possible D gene TRBD1, 6 bases. CDR3 size: 17 residues. V shed 6 bases and J shed 4 bases, with 24 bases lying between them. CDR1 is MDHEN and CDR2 is SYDVKM in the germline V gene. CDR3 in amino acids: CASSPPREDSWVETQYF. In DNA, the CDR3 is TGTGCCAGCAGCCCGCCCCGAGAGGACAGTTGGGTAGAGACCCAGTACTTC.

This clone was seen a single time. The chain joins TRBV5-6 to TRBJ1-2, with D perhaps matching TRBD1 (6 bases). Germline V gene sequence: CDR1 SGHDT, CDR2 YYEEEE. The CDR3 spans 13 residues. The V gene lost 4 bases and the J gene lost 3 bases, with 10 bases spanning the gap. Here the CDR3 reads CASSPGQYYGYTF. CDR3 nucleotides: TGTGCCAGCAGCCCTGGACAGTACTATGGCTACACCTTC.

The genes are TRBV7-9 and TRBJ1-5, with D unclear. CDR3 length: 14 residues. The germline V gene encodes CDR1 SEHNR and CDR2 FQNEAQ (reference sequence). V was clipped by 2 bases and J by 7 bases, with 12 bases between them. The CDR3 coding sequence is TGTGCCAGCAGCTTATCCTGGGAGGGCCAGCCCCAGCATTTT. Amino acids: CASSLSWEGQPQHF. The full variable domain, rest sourced from reference TRBV7-9 and TRBJ1-5, is DTGVSQNPRHKITKRGQNVTFRCDPISEHNRLYWYRQTLGQGPEFLTYFQNEAQLEKSRLLSDRFSAERPKGSFSTLEIQRTEQGDSAMYLCASSLSWEGQPQHFGDGTRLSIL.

This clone came up a few times. The V and J genes are TRBV9 and TRBJ2-1, with 12 bases that match TRBD2. This CDR3 comprises 16 residues. V shed 0 bases and J 7 bases; nucleotides not matched to a gene: 5. CDR1 and CDR2 from the germline V gene are SGDLS and YYNGEE. CDR3 protein: CASSVGGLAGSNEQFF. The CDR3 nucleotides read TGTGCCAGCAGCGTAGGTGGACTAGCGGGAAGTAATGAGCAGTTCTTC.

The chain couples TRBV2 to TRBJ1-5, with D possibly matching TRBD1 (5 bases). V lost 4 bases, J lost 6 bases, and 10 bases lay in between. This CDR3 has 13 residues. Germline V CDR1 and CDR2: SNHLY, FYNNEI. The CDR3 region is CASSVDGGQPQHF. The CDR3 DNA reads as TGTGCCAGCAGTGTAGACGGGGGTCAGCCCCAGCATTTT. The complete variable domain, with remaining parts taken from reference TRBV2 and TRBJ1-5, reads EPEVTQTPSHQVTQMGQEVILRCVPISNHLYFYWYRQILGQKVEFLVSFYNNEISEKSEIFDDQFSVERPDGSNFTLKIRSTKLEDSAMYFCASSVDGGQPQHFGDGTRLSIL.

The V gene is TRBV30, the J gene TRBJ1-1; TRBD1 aligns across 11 bases. Germline V gene data show CDR1 as GTSNPN and CDR2 as SVGIG (reference sequence). Losses at the gene ends were 0 bases for V and 0 bases for J; bases not matched to a gene: 6. The CDR3 covers 17 residues. CDR3 residues: CAWSVSRTGGMNTEAFF. The CDR3 nucleotides are TGTGCCTGGAGTGTATCCCGGACAGGGGGCATGAACACTGAAGCTTTCTTT.

The rearrangement joins TRBV11-3 to TRBJ2-7; TRBD2 agrees at 12 bases. The CDR3 totals 15 residues. Germline assignment: CDR1 SGHNT and CDR2 YENEEA. V shed 4 bases, J shed 3 bases, and the junction held 4 bases outside the gene matches. This CDR3 is CASSSPGLAGYEQYF. The CDR3 DNA follows: TGTGCCAGCAGCTCTCCGGGACTAGCGGGCTACGAGCAGTACTTC.

In its sample, this clone was seen a few times. This rearrangement joins TRBV29-1 to TRBJ1-2; 10 bases are shared with TRBD1. The CDR3 is 14 residues long. Germline values: CDR1 SQVTM, CDR2 ANQGSEA. Trimming cost V 1 base and J 8 bases; bases outside gene matches: 7. The CDR3 bases are TGCAGCGTTGAAGTGACAGGGGGCGCGTTAGGCTACACCTTC. Translating gives CSVEVTGGALGYTF.

This clone has only a few counts. The chain carries TRBV7-9 and TRBJ2-1; 8 nucleotides agree with TRBD1. Germline V gene sequence: CDR1 SEHNR, CDR2 FQNEAQ (reference sequence). V gave up 8 bases and J gave up 7 bases; unmatched junction bases: 7. The CDR3 runs 13 residues. The CDR3 loop reads CASRRGQVNEQFF. The CDR3, as DNA: TGTGCCAGCCGCCGGGGACAGGTTAATGAGCAGTTCTTC. The whole variable domain, filled in from reference TRBV7-9 and TRBJ2-1, reads DTGVSQNPRHKITKRGQNVTFRCDPISEHNRLYWYRQTLGQGPEFLTYFQNEAQLEKSRLLSDRFSAERPKGSFSTLEIQRTEQGDSAMYLCASRRGQVNEQFFGPGTRLTVL.

CDR3 residues: CASSSGQGGSPLHF. The CDR3 DNA is TGTGCCAGCAGTTCCGGACAGGGAGGTTCACCCCTCCACTTT. V gene TRBV5-4 combines with J gene TRBJ1-6; 8 bases map to TRBD1. There are 14 residues in the CDR3. V shed 5 bases, J shed 9 bases, and the junction held 7 bases outside the gene matches. Germline CDR1 SGHNT, CDR2 YYREEE (reference sequence). The full variable domain, with the rest looked up from reference TRBV5-4 and TRBJ1-6, is ETGVTQSPTHLIKTRGQQVTLRCSSQSGHNTVSWYQQALGQGPQFIFQYYREEENGRGNFPPRFSGLQFPNYSSELNVNALELDDSALYLCASSSGQGGSPLHFGNGTRLTVT.

This chain connects TRBV6-6 to TRBJ1-6; D may be TRBD1 (5 bases). V was cut by 6 bases and J by 7 bases, with 16 bases left in between. The CDR3 runs to 15 residues. In germline, CDR1 is MNHNY, CDR2 SVGAGI (reference sequence). In DNA form, the CDR3 reads TGTGCCAGCAGGGGGGGTGGGGCTCTCAATTCACCCCTCCACTTT. Its protein is CASRGGGALNSPLHF.

This chain joins TRBV30 and TRBJ2-5; 10 bases fit TRBD2. The CDR3 has 13 amino acids. V dropped 3 bases and J dropped 9; count of bases not matched to a gene: 7. CDR1 and CDR2 from the germline V gene are GTSNPN and SVGIG (reference sequence). This CDR3 reads CAWRLAGANPQYF. The DNA for the CDR3 is TGTGCCTGGAGGCTAGCGGGGGCAAATCCCCAGTACTTC.